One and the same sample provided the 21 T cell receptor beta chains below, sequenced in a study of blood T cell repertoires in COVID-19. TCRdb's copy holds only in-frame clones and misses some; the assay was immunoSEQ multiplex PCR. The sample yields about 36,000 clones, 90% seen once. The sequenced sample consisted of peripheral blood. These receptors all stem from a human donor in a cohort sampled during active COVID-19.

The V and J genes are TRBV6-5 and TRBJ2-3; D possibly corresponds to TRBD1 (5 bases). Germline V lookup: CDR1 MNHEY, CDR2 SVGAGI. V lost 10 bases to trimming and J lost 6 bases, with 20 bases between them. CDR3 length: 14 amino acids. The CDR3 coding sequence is TGTGCCACGGCCCGAAAGGGGAATTTGGATACGCAGTATTTT. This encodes CATARKGNLDTQYF.

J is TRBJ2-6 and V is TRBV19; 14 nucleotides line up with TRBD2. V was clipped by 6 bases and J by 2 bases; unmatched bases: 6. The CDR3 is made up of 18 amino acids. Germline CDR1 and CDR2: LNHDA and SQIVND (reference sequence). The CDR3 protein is CASRFGLAGGAGANVLTF. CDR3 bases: TGTGCCAGTAGATTCGGACTAGCGGGAGGCGCTGGGGCCAACGTCCTGACTTTC.

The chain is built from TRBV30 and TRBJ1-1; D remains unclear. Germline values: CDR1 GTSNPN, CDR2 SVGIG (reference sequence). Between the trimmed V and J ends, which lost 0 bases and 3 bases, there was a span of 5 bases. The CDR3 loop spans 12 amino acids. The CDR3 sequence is CAWSVSDTEAFF. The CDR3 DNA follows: TGTGCCTGGAGTGTTTCGGACACTGAAGCTTTCTTT.

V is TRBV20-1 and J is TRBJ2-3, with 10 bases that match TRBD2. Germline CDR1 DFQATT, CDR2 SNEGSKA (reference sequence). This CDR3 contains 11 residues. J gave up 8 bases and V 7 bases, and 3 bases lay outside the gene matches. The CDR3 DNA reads TGCAGTGGTCCTAGCGGGAGTACGCAGTATTTT. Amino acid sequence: CSGPSGSTQYF.

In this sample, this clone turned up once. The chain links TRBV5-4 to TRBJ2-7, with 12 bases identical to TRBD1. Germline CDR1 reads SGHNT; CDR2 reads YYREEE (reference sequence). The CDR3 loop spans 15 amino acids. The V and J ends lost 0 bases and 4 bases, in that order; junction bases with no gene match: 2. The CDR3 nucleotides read TGTGCCAGCAGCTTGGGGGACAGGGGGCTATACGAGCAGTACTTC. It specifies CASSLGDRGLYEQYF.

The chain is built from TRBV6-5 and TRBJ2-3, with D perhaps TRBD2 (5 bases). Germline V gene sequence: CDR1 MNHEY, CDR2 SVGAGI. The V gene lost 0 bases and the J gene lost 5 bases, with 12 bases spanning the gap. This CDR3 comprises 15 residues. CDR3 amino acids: CASSYSVRGGDTQYF. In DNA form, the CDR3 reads TGTGCCAGCAGTTACTCGGTCCGGGGTGGAGATACGCAGTATTTT.

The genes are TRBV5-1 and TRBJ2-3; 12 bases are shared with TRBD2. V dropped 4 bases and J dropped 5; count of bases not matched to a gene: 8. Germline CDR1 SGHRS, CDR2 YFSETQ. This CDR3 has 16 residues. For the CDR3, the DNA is TGCGCCAGCAGCCCGGCGACTAGCGGGGGCGGAGATACGCAGTATTTT. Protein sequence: CASSPATSGGGDTQYF.

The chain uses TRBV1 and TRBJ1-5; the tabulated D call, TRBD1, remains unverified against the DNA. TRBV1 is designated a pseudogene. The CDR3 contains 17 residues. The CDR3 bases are TGCACCAGCAGCCACGATGACAGGGATAAGAGCAATCAGCCCCAGCATTTT. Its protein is CTSSHDDRDKSNQPQHF.

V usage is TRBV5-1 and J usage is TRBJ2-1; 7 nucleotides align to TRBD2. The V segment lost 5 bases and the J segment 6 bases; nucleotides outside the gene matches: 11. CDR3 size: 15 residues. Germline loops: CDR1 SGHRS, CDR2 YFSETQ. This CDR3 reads CASSPGGGLVNEQFF. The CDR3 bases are TGCGCCAGCAGTCCAGGCGGGGGTCTGGTCAATGAGCAGTTCTTC.

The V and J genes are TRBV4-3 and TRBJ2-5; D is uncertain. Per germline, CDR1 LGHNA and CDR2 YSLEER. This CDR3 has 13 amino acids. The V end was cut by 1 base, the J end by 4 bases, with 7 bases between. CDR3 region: CASSQAPRETQYF. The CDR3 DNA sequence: TGCGCCAGCAGCCAAGCCCCCAGAGAGACCCAGTACTTC.

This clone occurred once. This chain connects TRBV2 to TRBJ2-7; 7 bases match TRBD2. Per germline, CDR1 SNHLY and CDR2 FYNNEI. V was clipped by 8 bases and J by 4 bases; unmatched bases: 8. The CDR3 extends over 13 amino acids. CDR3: CASDRAGVYEQYF. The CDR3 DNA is TGTGCCAGCGACCGGGCGGGGGTTTACGAGCAGTACTTC.

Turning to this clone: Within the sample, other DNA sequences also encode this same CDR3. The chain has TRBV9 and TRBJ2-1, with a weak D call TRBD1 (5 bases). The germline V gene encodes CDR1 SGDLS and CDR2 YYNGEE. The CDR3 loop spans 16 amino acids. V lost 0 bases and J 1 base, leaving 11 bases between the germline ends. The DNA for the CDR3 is TGTGCCAGCAGCGTAGAAGGAAGGGGTTCCTACAATGAGCAGTTCTTC. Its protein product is CASSVEGRGSYNEQFF.

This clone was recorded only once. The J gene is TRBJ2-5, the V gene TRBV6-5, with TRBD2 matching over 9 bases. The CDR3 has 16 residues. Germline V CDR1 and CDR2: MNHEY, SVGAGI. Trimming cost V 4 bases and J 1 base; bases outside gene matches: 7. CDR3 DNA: TGTGCCAGCAGTTCTTATTGGCGGGAGGGCCAAGAGACCCAGTACTTC. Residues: CASSSYWREGQETQYF.

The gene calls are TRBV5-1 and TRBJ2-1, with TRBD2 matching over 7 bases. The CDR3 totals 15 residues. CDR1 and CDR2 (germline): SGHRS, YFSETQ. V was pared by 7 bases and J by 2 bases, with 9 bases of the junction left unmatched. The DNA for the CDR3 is TGCGCCAGCCGGAAGGGAGCGGGGACCTACAATGAGCAGTTCTTC. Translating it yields CASRKGAGTYNEQFF.

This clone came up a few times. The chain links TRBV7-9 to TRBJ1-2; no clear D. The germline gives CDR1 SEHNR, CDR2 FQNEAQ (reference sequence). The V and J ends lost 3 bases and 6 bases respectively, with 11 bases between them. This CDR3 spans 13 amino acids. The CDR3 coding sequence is TGTGCCAGCAGCTTGACCAGCGTGGATGGCTACACCTTC. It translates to CASSLTSVDGYTF. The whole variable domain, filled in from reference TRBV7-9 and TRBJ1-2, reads DTGVSQNPRHKITKRGQNVTFRCDPISEHNRLYWYRQTLGQGPEFLTYFQNEAQLEKSRLLSDRFSAERPKGSFSTLEIQRTEQGDSAMYLCASSLTSVDGYTFGSGTRLTVV.

The CDR3 bases are TGTGCCAGCAGCTTAGCCCTCAGGGGGCGCACTGAAGCTTTCTTT. Translated, it gives CASSLALRGRTEAFF. This chain links TRBV11-2 with TRBJ1-1; 8 bases are shared with TRBD1. The V and J ends lost 1 base and 4 bases, in that order; junction bases with no gene match: 5. The CDR3 length is 15 residues. Germline V gene data show CDR1 as SGHAT and CDR2 as FQNNGV.

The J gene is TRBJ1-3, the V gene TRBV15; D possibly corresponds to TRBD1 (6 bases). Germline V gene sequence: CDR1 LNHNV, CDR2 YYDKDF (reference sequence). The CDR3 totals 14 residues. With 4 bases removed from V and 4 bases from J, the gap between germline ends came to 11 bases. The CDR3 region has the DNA TGTGCCACCAGCAAAGAGGACAGCGGAAACACCATATATTTT. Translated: CATSKEDSGNTIYF.

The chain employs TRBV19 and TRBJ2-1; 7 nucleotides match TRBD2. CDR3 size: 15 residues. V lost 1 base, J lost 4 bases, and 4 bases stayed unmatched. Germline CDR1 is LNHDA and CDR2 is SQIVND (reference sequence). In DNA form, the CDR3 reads TGTGCCAGTAGTATAGTTGCGGGAGAGTACAATGAGCAGTTCTTC. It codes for CASSIVAGEYNEQFF. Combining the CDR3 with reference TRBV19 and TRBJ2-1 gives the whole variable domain DGGITQSPKYLFRKEGQNVTLSCEQNLNHDAMYWYRQDPGQGLRLIYYSQIVNDFQKGDIAEGYSVSREKKESFPLTVTSAQKNPTAFYLCASSIVAGEYNEQFFGPGTRLTVL.

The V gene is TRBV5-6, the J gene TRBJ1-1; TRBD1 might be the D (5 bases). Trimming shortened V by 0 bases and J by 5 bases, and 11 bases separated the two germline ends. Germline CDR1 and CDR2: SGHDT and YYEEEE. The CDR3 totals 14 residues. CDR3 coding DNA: TGTGCCAGCAGCTTGGCCCTGTCAGGGACTGAAGCTTTCTTT. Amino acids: CASSLALSGTEAFF.

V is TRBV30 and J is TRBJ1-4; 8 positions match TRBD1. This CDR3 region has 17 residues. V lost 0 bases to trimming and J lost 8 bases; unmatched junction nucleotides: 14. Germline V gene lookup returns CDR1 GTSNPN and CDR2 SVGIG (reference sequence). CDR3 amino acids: CAWSVKGAGGAHEKLFF. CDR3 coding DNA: TGTGCCTGGAGTGTCAAAGGAGCAGGGGGCGCCCACGAAAAACTGTTTTTT.

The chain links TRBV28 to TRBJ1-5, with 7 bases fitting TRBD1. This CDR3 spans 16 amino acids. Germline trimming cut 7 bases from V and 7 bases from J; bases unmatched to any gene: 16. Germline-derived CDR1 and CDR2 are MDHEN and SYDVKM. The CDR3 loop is CASTPSVGGAGQPQHF. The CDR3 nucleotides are TGTGCCAGCACCCCCTCGGTAGGGGGCGCGGGGCAGCCCCAGCATTTT.